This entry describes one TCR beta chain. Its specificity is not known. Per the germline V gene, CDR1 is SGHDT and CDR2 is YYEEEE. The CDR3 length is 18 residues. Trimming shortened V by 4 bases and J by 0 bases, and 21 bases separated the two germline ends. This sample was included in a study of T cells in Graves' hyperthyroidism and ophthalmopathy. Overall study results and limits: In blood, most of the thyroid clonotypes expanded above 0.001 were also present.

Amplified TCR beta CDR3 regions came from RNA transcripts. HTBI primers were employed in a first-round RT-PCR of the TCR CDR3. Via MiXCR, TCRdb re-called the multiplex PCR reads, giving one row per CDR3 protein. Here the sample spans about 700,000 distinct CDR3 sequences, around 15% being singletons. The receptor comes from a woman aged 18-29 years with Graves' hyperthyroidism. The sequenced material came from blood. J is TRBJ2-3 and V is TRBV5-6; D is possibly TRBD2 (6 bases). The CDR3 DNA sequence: TGTGCCAGCAGCCGTCCACGGGGGTTAGGGGAAAGCACAGATACGCAGTATTTT. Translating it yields CASSRPRGLGESTDTQYF.